This T cell receptor (beta chain) was observed in a study of blood T cell repertoires in COVID-19. Study information: The United States, Italy and Spain were the sources of the acute and convalescent COVID-19 samples. From T cells, B-cell-depleted T cells, or PBMCs came the material, which was cDNA or gDNA.

Original methodology: Amplification with reference gene primers provided the estimates of nucleated cell counts. Libraries were prepared by immunoSEQ multiplex PCR; TCRdb keeps only in-frame clonotypes and omits some of them. V, J and clone size were drawn from that table, and D and trimming were deduced from the DNA. Here the sample spans some 140,000 clones, around 85% being singletons. This CDR3 spans 16 amino acids. Looked up from germline, CDR1 is SGHNT and CDR2 is YYREEE (reference sequence). Trimming removed 0 bases from V and 4 bases from J; junction bases left unmatched: 5. This TCR was recovered from a human donor in a cohort sampled during active COVID-19. This chain joins TRBV5-4 and TRBJ2-2; 8 nucleotides align to TRBD2. Sequencing was performed on peripheral blood. CDR3 coding DNA: TGTGCCAGCAGCTTGGGGACTAGCAGATTCACCGGGGAGCTGTTTTTT. Translated, it gives CASSLGTSRFTGELFF.